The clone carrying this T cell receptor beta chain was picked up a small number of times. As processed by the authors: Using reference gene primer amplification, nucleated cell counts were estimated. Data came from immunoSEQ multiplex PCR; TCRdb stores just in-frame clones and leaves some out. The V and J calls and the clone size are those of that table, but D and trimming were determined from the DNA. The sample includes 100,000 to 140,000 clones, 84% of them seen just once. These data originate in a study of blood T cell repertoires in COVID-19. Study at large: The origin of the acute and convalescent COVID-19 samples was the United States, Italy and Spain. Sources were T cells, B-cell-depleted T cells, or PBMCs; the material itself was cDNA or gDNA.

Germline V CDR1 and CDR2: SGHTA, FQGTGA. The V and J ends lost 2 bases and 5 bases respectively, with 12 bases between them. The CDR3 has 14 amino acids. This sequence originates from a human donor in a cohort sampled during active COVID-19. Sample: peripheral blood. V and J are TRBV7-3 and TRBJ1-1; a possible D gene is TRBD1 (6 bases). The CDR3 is CASSLQPGVTEAFF. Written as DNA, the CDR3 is TGTGCCAGCAGCTTACAGCCAGGGGTGACTGAAGCTTTCTTT.